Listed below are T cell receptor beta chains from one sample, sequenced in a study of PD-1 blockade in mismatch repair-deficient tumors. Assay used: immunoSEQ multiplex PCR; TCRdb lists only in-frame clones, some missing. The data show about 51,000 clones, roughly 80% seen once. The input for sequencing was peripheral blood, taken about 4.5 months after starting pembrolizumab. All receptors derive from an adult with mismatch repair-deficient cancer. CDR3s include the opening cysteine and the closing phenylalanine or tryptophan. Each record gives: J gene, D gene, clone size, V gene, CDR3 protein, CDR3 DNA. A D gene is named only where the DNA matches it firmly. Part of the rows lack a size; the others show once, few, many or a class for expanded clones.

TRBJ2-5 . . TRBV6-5 CASSYDRNGGTQYF TGTGCCAGCAGTTACGACAGGAACGGCGGGACCCAGTACTTC
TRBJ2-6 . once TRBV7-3 CASSAIIRLQSRANVLTF TGTGCCAGCAGCGCTATTATACGCTTACAAAGTCGGGCCAACGTCCTGACTTTC
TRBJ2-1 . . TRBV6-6 CASSYGSGSEQFF TGTGCCAGCAGTTACGGATCGGGAAGCGAGCAGTTCTTC
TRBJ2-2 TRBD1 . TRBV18 CASSSTGSNTGELFF TGTGCCAGCTCATCGACAGGGTCGAACACCGGGGAGCTGTTTTTT
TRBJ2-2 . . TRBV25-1 CASSDPGRGTGELFF TGTGCCAGCAGTGATCCCGGGAGAGGGACCGGGGAGCTGTTTTTT
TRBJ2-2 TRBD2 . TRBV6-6 CASSSRLAGNTGELFF TGTGCCAGCAGTTCGCGACTAGCGGGAAACACCGGGGAGCTGTTTTTT
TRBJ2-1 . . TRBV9 CASSVAGRITYNEQFF TGTGCCAGCAGCGTAGCGGGAAGAATCACCTACAATGAGCAGTTCTTC
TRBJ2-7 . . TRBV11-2 CASSSAGYEQYF TGTGCCAGCAGCTCCGCGGGCTACGAGCAGTACTTC
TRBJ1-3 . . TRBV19 CASSIVAGDGNTIYF TGTGCCAGTAGTATAGTGGCAGGCGATGGAAACACCATATATTTT
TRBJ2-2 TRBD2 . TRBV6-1 CASSASGAGTGELFF TGTGCCAGCAGTGCTAGCGGGGCGGGAACCGGGGAGCTGTTTTTT
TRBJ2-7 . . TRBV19 CASTLQGGKGEQYF TGTGCCAGTACCCTTCAGGGGGGTAAGGGCGAGCAGTACTTC
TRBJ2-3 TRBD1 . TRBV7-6 CASSQLTGGEGTDTQYF TGTGCCAGCAGCCAATTAACAGGGGGCGAGGGAACAGATACGCAGTATTTT
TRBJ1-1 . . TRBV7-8 CASSNYRGTEAFF TGTGCCAGCAGCAACTACCGAGGAACTGAAGCTTTCTTT
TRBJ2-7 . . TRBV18 CASSPTGRIWEQYF TGTGCCAGCTCACCAACCGGGCGGATATGGGAGCAGTACTTC
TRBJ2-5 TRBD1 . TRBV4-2 CASSPGQGRETQYF TGTGCCAGCAGCCCCGGACAGGGGCGAGAGACCCAGTACTTC
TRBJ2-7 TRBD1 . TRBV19 CASSRTGTEGEQYF TGTGCCAGTAGTCGGACCGGGACAGAAGGCGAGCAGTACTTC
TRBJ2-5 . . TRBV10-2 CASSESLQVETQYF TGCGCCAGCAGTGAGTCTTTGCAGGTCGAGACCCAGTACTTC
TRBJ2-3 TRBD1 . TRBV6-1 CASSEVRSGTGVTDTQYF TGTGCCAGCAGTGAAGTTAGGTCCGGGACAGGAGTCACAGATACGCAGTATTTT
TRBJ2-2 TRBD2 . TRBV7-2 CASSLRGTSGRVAGELFF TGTGCCAGCAGCTTGAGGGGGACTAGCGGGAGGGTCGCCGGGGAGCTGTTTTTT
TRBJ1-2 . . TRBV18 CASSPNPGDGYTF TGTGCCAGCTCACCCAATCCTGGGGATGGCTACACCTTC
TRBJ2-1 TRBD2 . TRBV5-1 CASSLPAGGSYNEQFF TGCGCCAGCAGCCTTCCAGCGGGAGGGTCCTACAATGAGCAGTTCTTC
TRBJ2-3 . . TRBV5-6 CASTRLSTDTQYF TGTGCCAGCACGCGCCTTAGCACAGATACGCAGTATTTT